This T cell receptor (beta chain) appears in the sequencing data of a study of shared clonotypes between healthy human individuals. CD45RO-negative, CCR7-positively selected cells formed the naive CD8 fraction, excluding terminally differentiated effector memory CD45RA+ cells. Each sample came from a Caucasian adult donor living in Nashville, Tennessee. Turning to this clone: Its specificity is not known.

This CDR3 spans 15 amino acids. Germline V gene lookup returns CDR1 MNHEY and CDR2 SMNVEV (reference sequence). V was clipped by 5 bases and J by 3 bases, with 13 bases between them. Whole-study findings and limits: Larger estimated richness was generally seen in naive subsets than in memory subsets.

Data came from immunoSEQ multiplex PCR; TCRdb stores just in-frame clones and leaves some out. The sample consists of about 870,000 clones, roughly 92% of them appearing once. The chain recombines TRBV27 with TRBJ1-4, with a weak D call TRBD1 (6 bases). Sequencing was done on a sample of naive CD8+ T cells sorted from blood. The sequence derives from a young man in good health. The CDR3 reads CASSPTGIANEKLFF. The DNA of the CDR3 is TGTGCCAGCAGTCCCACAGGGATCGCTAATGAAAAACTGTTTTTT. The variable domain in full, completed from reference TRBV27 and TRBJ1-4, reads EAQVTQNPRYLITVTGKKLTVTCSQNMNHEYMSWYRQDPGLGLRQIYYSMNVEVTDKGDVPEGYKVSRKEKRNFPLILESPSPNQTSLYFCASSPTGIANEKLFFGSGTQLSVL.